The entry that follows covers one T cell receptor beta chain sequence. No antigen is known for it. Base qualities were left out, and no much larger clone turns up one base away. From its cysteine to its phenylalanine, the CDR3 spans 14 amino acids. Here the CDR3 DNA is all that survives: 42 bases in frame from base 1. For CDR1 and CDR2, the germline V gene lists MNHNS and SASEGT. V loses 6 bases at its end and J loses 2 bases; junction bases beyond the gene matches: 3. To be included, a participant needed at least one PBMC sample from before ART initiation plus at least two post-ART samples. Every participant with HIV received treatment in the United States of America. Before DNA extraction, cryopreserved samples containing about 0.95-10 million PBMC were thawed and washed. At the time of the earliest PBMC sample for each participant with HIV, ages ranged from about 23 to 60 years. Per participant, PBMC samples came from 1-4 timepoints prior to ART initiation and 2-8 timepoints following ART initiation, for a median of 7 samples. For every participant, serial HIV viral load, CD4+ T-cell count, ART history and demographic data were obtained. Using a Qiagen kit on a QIAcube, genomic DNA was extracted from unsorted PBMC, with samples processed in batches of 12.

The immunoSEQ hsTCRB v3.0 assay was used at survey level resolution for TRB variable region sequencing. The targeted TRB sequencing depth was roughly 40,000-55,000 T-cell genomes per sample. An Illumina MiSeq with a v3 150-cycle kit was used to sequence the pooled TRB libraries. In the authors' own workflow: Repertoire analysis was performed in R inside a reproducible Nextflow workflow that covered QC, data transformation and analysis. LymphoSeq2, an R package for exploring AIRR-Seq data, was used to implement the custom analyses. Four samples yielding fewer than 5000 total TRB sequences were excluded, leaving over 150 analyzed HIV repertoires. Among the approximately 180 HIV repertoires that were kept, approximately 61 were collected before ART initiation and more than 120 were collected after ART initiation. Repertoires were downsampled to 5000 TRB nucleotide sequences, and summary statistics were averaged over 100 downsampling iterations. The analysis kept only TRB sequences whose CDR3 regions were at least seven amino acids long. Diversity was measured with a Shannon entropy-derived clonality score and the Gini coefficient. Repertoire networks linked the top 5000 CDR3 amino acid sequences whenever two sequences differed by an edit distance of one. For TRB CDR3 amino acid sequences, antigen specificity groups and MHC restriction were predicted with GLIPH2. To flag known CMV, EBV, HIV or tissue antigen associations, CDR3 amino acid sequences were matched against VDJdb and McPAS-TCR. Pre-ART, post-ART and control groups were compared with Wilcoxon signed-rank tests and Holm-Bonferroni correction. Drawn from immuneACCESS, this table holds only the in-frame rearrangements with V and J called that TCRdb kept. Clones are partly lost; checked studies trace under half to an unresolved V gene and leave the rest unexplained. That table furnishes V, J and clone size, whereas the DNA furnished D and trimming. The sample table shows around 21,000 clones, and about 88% are seen once. The top ten constitute 3.5% of the sample.

These data come from a study of long-term antiretroviral therapy in people with HIV (dated by TCRdb to between 2022 and 2023). For the study in its entirety: The earliest samples were collected roughly a decade before the 2015 WHO recommendation for immediate ART, at a time when ART was usually postponed until CD4 counts fell. No cross-contamination during QIAcube processing was shown when test extractions of a monoclonal T-cell line were performed alongside about 30 polyclonal samples. A total of over 150 cryopreserved PBMC samples came from around 30 adults with confirmed HIV infection and were collected serially over a mean of roughly six years (range 1-12). A retrospective serial study tested whether changes in peripheral blood TRB repertoire composition and diversity were associated with ART initiation and durable HIV suppression. Eleven of the 30 participants with HIV were female.

General findings and caveats noted by the study authors: The samples were dated from the mid-2000s to the late 2010s, and the ART regimens that were used may be less effective than current ART regimens. Narrower CDR3 length ranges were observed in HIV repertoires than in controls, and an antigen-experienced repertoire with only a slight naive shift after ART was suggested by the network structure. Inferences about post-ART repertoire changes were limited because no data were available on ART adherence, viral resistance or therapy changes. Starting ART was linked to a significant rise in TRB diversity, yet even with long-term ART the diversity remained significantly lower than in transplant donor controls. Because pre-ART samples had limited cell numbers, profiling was done on unsorted PBMC rather than on sorted CD4+ and CD8+ T cells. Limited PBMC availability meant only the TCR beta chain was sequenced, without alpha chain pairing. Expanded TRB clones identified before ART initiation dominated the repertoire at all time points, although this dominance fluctuated and declined in many PLHIV after ART.

The sequence derives from a man between 60 and 75 years old with HIV. Sequenced here: unsorted PBMCs, sampled 2.3 years after starting antiretroviral therapy. The chain is assembled from TRBV6-1 and TRBJ1-2, and 10 bases in between align with TRBD1. The sequence in DNA is TGTGCCAGCAGCGAGGGACAGGGGAACTATGGCTACACCTTC. Translated, this is CASSEGQGNYGYTF.